These 21 T cell receptor beta chains were sequenced from one sample in a study of blood T cell repertoires in COVID-19. The table came from immunoSEQ multiplex PCR; TCRdb's copy has only in-frame clones and leaves some out. This sample has 130,000 to 150,000 clones, with approximately 90% found just once. Sequences were obtained from PBMCs or T cells enriched from blood (not recorded which). All receptors come from a woman in her thirties with acute COVID-19.

The CDR3 sequence: CASSDGTGGYGYTF. The CDR3 coding sequence is TGTGCCAGCAGCGACGGGACAGGGGGCTATGGCTACACCTTC. This chain joins TRBV11-2 and TRBJ1-2; TRBD1 aligns across 11 bases. The CDR3 totals 14 residues. Germline V CDR1 and CDR2: SGHAT, FQNNGV. With 5 bases clipped from V and 4 bases from J, the junction kept 3 bases outside the gene matches.

The chain carries TRBV3-1 (or the pseudogene TRBV3-2) and TRBJ2-7, with 11 bases lining up with TRBD2. Germline CDR1 LGHDT, CDR2 YNNKEL (reference sequence). CDR3 length: 16 residues. V was clipped by 2 bases and J by 3 bases; unmatched bases: 6. The CDR3 coding sequence is TGTGCCAGCAGCCAACCCGGGACTAGCGGAAACTACGAGCAGTACTTC. This gives the protein CASSQPGTSGNYEQYF.

The V call is TRBV4-3, the J call TRBJ2-3, with D possibly being TRBD2 (5 bases). Looked up from germline, CDR1 is LGHNA and CDR2 is YSLEER. The CDR3 has 16 residues. V gave up 0 bases and J gave up 3 bases, with 13 bases separating them. The CDR3 loop is CASSQDPGIGTDTQYF. The DNA for the CDR3 is TGCGCCAGCAGCCAAGATCCGGGAATTGGAACAGATACGCAGTATTTT.

The V call is TRBV19, the J call TRBJ1-5, with a tentative D call TRBD1 (5 bases). CDR1 is LNHDA, CDR2 SQIVND, per germline (reference sequence). V lost 6 bases to trimming and J lost 0 bases, with 12 bases between them. This CDR3 contains 15 residues. The CDR3 protein is CASSRGLYSNQPQHF. The CDR3 DNA is TGTGCCAGTAGCCGGGGACTTTATAGCAATCAGCCCCAGCATTTT.

About this clone: Within the sample, other DNA sequences also encode this same CDR3. The chain employs TRBV27 and TRBJ1-6; D gene ambiguous. The CDR3 runs 12 residues. Trimming left V 1 base short and J 7 bases short, with 2 bases between. CDR1 is MNHEY and CDR2 is SMNVEV in the germline V gene (reference sequence). The chain's CDR3 is CASSLLNSPLHF. The CDR3 DNA is TGTGCCAGCAGTTTATTAAATTCACCCCTCCACTTT.

The gene calls are TRBV11-2 and TRBJ2-1; 7 bases fit TRBD1. This CDR3 has 14 residues. CDR1 and CDR2 (germline): SGHAT, FQNNGV. The V segment lost 11 bases and the J segment 0 bases; nucleotides outside the gene matches: 7. CDR3 sequence reads: CAGSRQGSYNEQFF. In DNA, the CDR3 is TGTGCCGGATCTAGACAGGGCTCCTACAATGAGCAGTTCTTC.

The V gene is TRBV7-2, the J gene TRBJ2-7, with 10 bases fitting TRBD1. The V segment lost 4 bases and the J segment 5 bases; nucleotides outside the gene matches: 2. Looked up from germline, CDR1 is SGHTA and CDR2 is FQGNSA. CDR3 length: 13 residues. The CDR3 here is CASSWDRGNEQYF. The CDR3 nucleotides read TGTGCCAGCAGCTGGGACAGGGGCAACGAGCAGTACTTC.

This clone was detected only a few times. The V and J genes are TRBV28 and TRBJ1-5, with 10 bases aligning to TRBD1. J was trimmed by 6 bases and V by 6 bases; bases with no gene match: 5. The germline V gene has CDR1 MDHEN and CDR2 SYDVKM. This CDR3 region has 14 residues. The CDR3 is CASRTGGASQPQHF. CDR3 DNA: TGTGCCAGCAGGACAGGGGGCGCTTCTCAGCCCCAGCATTTT.

This chain uses TRBV3-1 (or the pseudogene TRBV3-2) with TRBJ1-2, with unresolved D. The CDR3 is made up of 17 amino acids. Germline V lookup: CDR1 LGHDT, CDR2 YNNKEL (reference sequence). The V and J ends lost 0 bases and 4 bases respectively, with 18 bases between them. The CDR3 DNA reads TGTGCCAGCAGCCAAGATCCGAATCGAGCATACTTCTATGGCTACACCTTC. It translates to CASSQDPNRAYFYGYTF.

The chain joins TRBV5-4 to TRBJ1-4; D is uncertain. CDR1 and CDR2 from the germline V gene are SGHNT and YYREEE (reference sequence). The CDR3 runs to 15 residues. V was clipped by 0 bases and J by 5 bases, with 11 bases between them. As DNA, the CDR3 is TGTGCCAGCAGCTTGGCCAGAGGTCCCAATGAAAAACTGTTTTTT. Encoded protein: CASSLARGPNEKLFF.

This chain uses TRBV2 with TRBJ2-2; 14 nucleotides agree with TRBD2. Germline V gives CDR1 SNHLY, CDR2 FYNNEI. V dropped 6 bases and J dropped 5; count of bases not matched to a gene: 11. The CDR3 sequence is 18 residues long. The CDR3 region is CASSPGLAGAPDTGELFF. The CDR3 DNA sequence: TGTGCCAGCAGCCCGGGACTAGCGGGAGCCCCCGATACCGGGGAGCTGTTTTTT.

V is TRBV6-4 and J is TRBJ2-3; D possibly corresponds to TRBD2 (6 bases). The V gene lost 8 bases and the J gene lost 2 bases, with 17 bases spanning the gap. The CDR3 contains 15 residues. Germline V lookup: CDR1 MRHNA, CDR2 SNTAGT. Here the CDR3 DNA reads TGTGCCAGCTCTAGCCGGGACTCATCCACAGATACGCAGTATTTT. Amino acid sequence: CASSSRDSSTDTQYF.

V gene TRBV5-1 combines with J gene TRBJ2-5, with 7 positions matching TRBD1. Per germline, CDR1 SGHRS and CDR2 YFSETQ. The CDR3 contains 14 residues. J gave up 5 bases and V 2 bases, and 6 bases lay outside the gene matches. Written as DNA, the CDR3 is TGCGCCAGCAGCTTACCCGGGACAGTCGAGACCCAGTACTTC. It specifies CASSLPGTVETQYF.

CDR3 nucleotides: TGTGCCAGCAGCCCAACCGGGACAGCTGGAGGGGAGCTGTTTTTT. Protein sequence: CASSPTGTAGGELFF. The V call is TRBV7-2, the J call TRBJ2-2, with 7 bases aligning to TRBD1. There are 15 residues in the CDR3. Germline CDR1 is SGHTA and CDR2 is FQGNSA. Unmatched junction bases numbered 11, after V lost 5 bases and J lost 8 bases.

V usage is TRBV10-3 and J usage is TRBJ2-7; 10 nucleotides line up with TRBD2. The trim removed 5 bases at V and 1 base at J, leaving 2 bases unmatched. Germline V lookup: CDR1 ENHRY, CDR2 SYGVKD. CDR3 size: 14 residues. CDR3 protein: CAISRTSGSYEQYF. DNA for the CDR3: TGTGCCATCAGTAGGACTAGCGGATCCTACGAGCAGTACTTC.

This chain joins TRBV18 and TRBJ1-1; D is perhaps TRBD1 (5 bases). The CDR3 has 17 residues. V lost 0 bases and J lost 3, with 17 bases in between. Germline CDR1 and CDR2: KGHSH and LQKENI. As DNA, the CDR3 is TGTGCCAGCTCACCACCCCCTTTACAGGATCCCGACACTGAAGCTTTCTTT. It encodes CASSPPPLQDPDTEAFF.

The chain uses TRBV4-1 and TRBJ2-5; no definite D call. CDR1 and CDR2 (germline): MGHRA, YSYEKL. Trimming removed 4 bases from V and 5 bases from J, with 14 bases in between. The CDR3 sequence is 14 residues long. CDR3 DNA sequence: TGCGCCAGCAGCCCCTGGGCCGGCTGGGAGACCCAGTACTTC. It translates to CASSPWAGWETQYF.

The chain recombines TRBV27 with TRBJ2-1; 9 bases line up with TRBD2. The CDR3 covers 14 residues. The trim removed 6 bases at V and 6 bases at J, leaving 6 bases unmatched. Germline assignment: CDR1 MNHEY and CDR2 SMNVEV (reference sequence). CDR3 in amino acids: CASRRLAEPNEQFF. The DNA of the CDR3 is TGTGCCAGCAGGCGACTAGCGGAGCCCAATGAGCAGTTCTTC.

This chain joins TRBV28 and TRBJ1-2; 7 positions match TRBD1. The CDR3 sequence is 14 residues long. J lost 6 bases, V lost 6 bases, and 10 bases had no gene match. Per germline, CDR1 MDHEN and CDR2 SYDVKM. This CDR3 is CASRFRGQKDGYTF. CDR3 nucleotides: TGTGCCAGCAGGTTCCGGGGACAGAAGGATGGCTACACCTTC.

This clone was seen a handful of times. CDR3 region: CASSPGDRNYGYTF. CDR3 in DNA: TGTGCCAGCAGTCCGGGGGACAGAAACTATGGCTACACCTTC. The chain couples TRBV28 to TRBJ1-2; 7 bases align to TRBD1. CDR3 size: 14 residues. The V gene end was trimmed by 5 bases and the J gene end by 2 bases; junction bases not matched to a gene: 5. CDR1 and CDR2 from the germline V gene are MDHEN and SYDVKM.

This chain links TRBV5-1 with TRBJ1-3, with 7 bases lining up with TRBD1. CDR1 is SGHRS and CDR2 is YFSETQ in the germline V gene. The V segment lost 3 bases and the J segment 4 bases; nucleotides outside the gene matches: 10. This CDR3 has 16 residues. The CDR3 DNA follows: TGCGCCAGCAGCTCGACCACAGGGGCTATGGGAAACACCATATATTTT. Translated, it gives CASSSTTGAMGNTIYF.